The 28 T cell receptor beta chains reported below all come from one sample, sequenced in a study of blood T cell repertoires in COVID-19. Assay: immunoSEQ multiplex PCR; the TCRdb copy retains only in-frame clones and omits some. The sample includes about 86,000 clones, 85% to 90% seen only once; the top ten take approximately 1%. The sequencing sample was made of peripheral blood. These receptor sequences come from a human donor in a cohort sampled during active COVID-19.

This chain joins TRBV10-2 and TRBJ1-1; D uncertain. Deletions cut 2 bases from V and 2 bases from J, with 9 bases between. The CDR3 sequence is 14 residues long. From germline, CDR1 is WSHSY and CDR2 SAAADI. CDR3 bases: TGCGCCAGCAGTGAGCAAGCGTTTAACACTGAAGCTTTCTTT. Amino acid sequence: CASSEQAFNTEAFF.

J is TRBJ2-5 and V is TRBV7-8; 8 nucleotides match TRBD1. V lost 6 bases and J lost 4; bases outside the gene matches: 7. From germline, CDR1 is SGHVS and CDR2 FQNEAQ. CDR3 length equals 14 residues. The CDR3: CASSFGQGLETQYF. In DNA, the CDR3 is TGTGCCAGCAGTTTCGGACAGGGTTTAGAGACCCAGTACTTC.

This chain uses TRBV5-4 with TRBJ1-2; TRBD1 might be the D (5 bases). The V gene's germline CDR1 is SGHNT and CDR2 YYREEE (reference sequence). The V end lost 4 bases, the J end lost 2 bases, and 15 bases lay between the germline ends. This CDR3 contains 15 residues. Here the CDR3 DNA reads TGTGCCAGCAGCCCCTGGCAGTCAGGGAACTATGGCTACACCTTC. The encoded protein is CASSPWQSGNYGYTF.

The genes are TRBV29-1 and TRBJ2-7, with 8 bases fitting TRBD2. The J segment lost 0 bases and the V segment lost 2 bases, leaving 9 bases of the junction unmatched. Germline CDR1 reads SQVTM; CDR2 reads ANQGSEA. The CDR3 loop spans 16 amino acids. CDR3 sequence: CSVENKLAGSSYEQYF. CDR3 DNA sequence: TGCAGCGTTGAAAATAAGTTAGCGGGGAGCTCCTACGAGCAGTACTTC.

The CDR3 DNA is TGTGCCAGTAGTAAGTGGGGGGGAGGCGAGACCCAGTACTTC. It yields the protein CASSKWGGGETQYF. V is TRBV19 and J is TRBJ2-5, with TRBD2 matching 7 bases. CDR3 size: 14 residues. CDR1 and CDR2 (germline): LNHDA, SQIVND (reference sequence). V trimming: 4 bases; J trimming: 5 bases; junction bases outside the gene matches: 7.

A single count supports this clone. The genes are TRBV28 and TRBJ2-1; TRBD2 agrees at 9 bases. The CDR3 is 16 amino acids. The V gene end was trimmed by 2 bases and the J gene end by 7 bases; junction bases not matched to a gene: 9. CDR1 is MDHEN, CDR2 SYDVKM, per germline. The CDR3 spells CASSLMGSGRVNEQFF. The CDR3 bases are TGTGCCAGCAGTTTAATGGGTAGCGGGAGAGTAAATGAGCAGTTCTTC.

A few counts support this clone. The rearrangement uses TRBV5-6 and TRBJ2-1; 10 bases line up with TRBD2. V trimming: 1 base; J trimming: 7 bases; junction bases outside the gene matches: 8. The germline gives CDR1 SGHDT, CDR2 YYEEEE. The CDR3 is 16 amino acids. The CDR3 nucleotides read TGTGCCAGCAGCTTGCGGTCGAGCGGGAGGGCGAATGAGCAGTTCTTC. This gives the protein CASSLRSSGRANEQFF.

The CDR3 is CASSEVTGLDGYTF. In DNA form, the CDR3 reads TGTGCCAGCAGCGAAGTTACGGGGTTGGATGGCTACACCTTC. The chain carries TRBV5-6 and TRBJ1-2; no firm D call. Germline CDR1 and CDR2: SGHDT and YYEEEE. The V and J ends lost 4 bases and 6 bases respectively, with 16 bases between them. The CDR3 totals 14 residues.

DNA of the CDR3: TGTGCCAGCAGCCAGGGGGTAGCGGGAGTCGATGAGCAGTTCTTC. It translates to CASSQGVAGVDEQFF. V gene TRBV7-3 combines with J gene TRBJ2-1, with 9 bases matching TRBD2. The germline V gene has CDR1 SGHTA and CDR2 FQGTGA. This CDR3 contains 15 residues. The V gene end was trimmed by 5 bases and the J gene end by 8 bases; junction bases not matched to a gene: 10.

J is TRBJ2-1 and V is TRBV28, with D possibly being TRBD2 (6 bases). The germline CDR1 and CDR2 sequences are MDHEN and SYDVKM. CDR3 length: 15 amino acids. Between the trimmed V and J ends, which lost 1 base and 7 bases, there was a span of 14 bases. In nucleotides, the CDR3 is TGTGCCAGCAGTTTATTAGGGCTAGCGTTGAATGAGCAGTTCTTC. Protein: CASSLLGLALNEQFF. Complete variable domain (other parts from reference TRBV28 and TRBJ2-1): DVKVTQSSRYLVKRTGEKVFLECVQDMDHENMFWYRQDPGLGLRLIYFSYDVKMKEKGDIPEGYSVSREKKERFSLILESASTNQTSMYLCASSLLGLALNEQFFGPGTRLTVL.

The V and J genes are TRBV2 and TRBJ2-1, with 10 nucleotides matching TRBD2. Germline lookup yields CDR1 SNHLY and CDR2 FYNNEI. V shed 4 bases and J 7 bases; nucleotides not matched to a gene: 10. The CDR3 is made up of 16 amino acids. The DNA of the CDR3 is TGTGCCAGCAGTGTCCCCCTAGCGGGAGAGCTAAATGAGCAGTTCTTC. Residues: CASSVPLAGELNEQFF.

J is TRBJ1-2 and V is TRBV2, with 7 bases identical to TRBD1. The V gene's germline CDR1 is SNHLY and CDR2 FYNNEI. The J segment lost 6 bases and the V segment lost 7 bases, leaving 8 bases of the junction unmatched. The CDR3 spans 13 residues. As DNA, the CDR3 is TGTGCCAGCACTACAGGGGTCGGGGATGGCTACACCTTC. This sequence encodes CASTTGVGDGYTF.

As regards this clone: The sample has other DNA sequences that encode this CDR3 too. The chain uses TRBV27 and TRBJ1-3; weak D call: TRBD1 (5 bases). The CDR3 runs 15 residues. Trimming pared 4 bases from V and 0 bases from J, leaving 10 bases between. Germline V gene data show CDR1 as MNHEY and CDR2 as SMNVEV (reference sequence). CDR3 amino acids: CASSSRGSSGNTIYF. In nucleotides, the CDR3 is TGTGCCAGCAGTTCAAGGGGAAGCTCTGGAAACACCATATATTTT.

The chain joins TRBV18 to TRBJ1-6, with a possible D match to TRBD1 (5 bases). Germline values: CDR1 KGHSH, CDR2 LQKENI. The CDR3 runs to 14 residues. V shed 5 bases and J shed 11 bases, with 16 bases lying between them. The CDR3 spells CASSSQGNGTPLHF. In DNA form, the CDR3 reads TGTGCCAGCTCATCCCAGGGTAATGGGACACCCCTCCACTTT.

This sequence joins TRBV6-5 and TRBJ2-1; D is perhaps TRBD2 (5 bases). Looked up from germline, CDR1 is MNHEY and CDR2 is SVGAGI. V was clipped by 0 bases and J by 15 bases, with 21 bases between them. The CDR3 has 15 residues. The CDR3 loop reads CASSYSNPAALILFF. As DNA, the CDR3 is TGTGCCAGCAGTTACTCGAACCCAGCGGCGCTTATTCTGTTCTTC.

This clone was seen only once. This chain connects TRBV6-5 to TRBJ2-1, with 10 bases aligning to TRBD1. V gave up 6 bases and J gave up 10 bases; unmatched junction bases: 9. From germline, CDR1 is MNHEY and CDR2 SVGAGI. This CDR3 is built from 14 residues. The CDR3 protein is CASRMIGTGDEQFF. The DNA for the CDR3 is TGTGCCAGCAGAATGATCGGGACAGGGGACGAGCAGTTCTTC.

The chain recombines TRBV4-1 with TRBJ2-1; 7 nucleotides agree with TRBD2. V was pared by 1 base and J by 4 bases, with 7 bases of the junction left unmatched. Germline V gene sequence: CDR1 MGHRA, CDR2 YSYEKL. This CDR3 contains 16 residues. Written as DNA, the CDR3 is TGCGCCAGCAGCCAAGTGACCGGGACTATTTACAATGAGCAGTTCTTC. This encodes CASSQVTGTIYNEQFF.

The V and J genes are TRBV30 and TRBJ1-2, with D possibly being TRBD1 (6 bases). Germline V lookup: CDR1 GTSNPN, CDR2 SVGIG (reference sequence). CDR3 length: 16 amino acids. Trimming took off 4 bases at V and 5 bases at J, with 23 bases between the two ends. The CDR3 DNA reads TGTGCCTGGAAACCGGACAGTTCTGTCAGTCGGTATGGCTACACCTTC. Residues: CAWKPDSSVSRYGYTF.

This sequence joins TRBV9 and TRBJ2-7, with 7 bases aligning to TRBD1. Germline lookup yields CDR1 SGDLS and CDR2 YYNGEE. CDR3 size: 13 residues. With V trimmed by 3 bases and J by 4 bases, 4 bases remained unmatched. DNA of the CDR3: TGTGCCAGCAGCGGGGGACAGCTTTACGAGCAGTACTTC. Translated, it gives CASSGGQLYEQYF. The variable domain in full, completed from reference TRBV9 and TRBJ2-7, reads DSGVTQTPKHLITATGQRVTLRCSPRSGDLSVYWYQQSLDQGLQFLIQYYNGEERAKGNILERFSAQQFPDLHSELNLSSLELGDSALYFCASSGGQLYEQYFGPGTRLTVT.

The chain combines TRBV15 with TRBJ1-5; D uncertain. CDR1 is LNHNV, CDR2 YYDKDF, per germline (reference sequence). The CDR3 length is 14 residues. V lost 4 bases and J 0 bases, leaving 7 bases between the germline ends. The CDR3 region is CATSTHNSNQPQHF. The CDR3 DNA sequence: TGTGCCACCAGCACCCACAATAGCAATCAGCCCCAGCATTTT.

V is TRBV7-8 and J is TRBJ2-2; D unclear. V lost 4 bases, J lost 7 bases, and 7 bases lay in between. The CDR3 is 12 amino acids. Germline lookup yields CDR1 SGHVS and CDR2 FQNEAQ. Here the CDR3 reads CASSYPVGELFF. The DNA of the CDR3 is TGTGCCAGCAGCTACCCAGTCGGGGAGCTGTTTTTT.

This chain connects TRBV5-1 to TRBJ1-1; D gene unclear. The ends were cut back, 3 bases at V and 1 base at J, with 13 bases in the middle. Germline loops: CDR1 SGHRS, CDR2 YFSETQ. CDR3 size: 15 residues. In DNA form, the CDR3 reads TGCGCCAGCAGCTCCACCGGGGAGTCGAACACTGAAGCTTTCTTT. It translates to CASSSTGESNTEAFF. The whole variable domain, remainder taken from reference TRBV5-1 and TRBJ1-1, is KAGVTQTPRYLIKTRGQQVTLSCSPISGHRSVSWYQQTPGQGLQFLFEYFSETQRNKGNFPGRFSGRQFSNSRSEMNVSTLELGDSALYLCASSSTGESNTEAFFGQGTRLTVV.

The sample holds a few counts of this clone. The chain combines TRBV9 with TRBJ2-2; 7 nucleotides align to TRBD2. The V and J ends lost 4 bases and 2 bases, in that order; junction bases with no gene match: 5. Germline V CDR1 and CDR2: SGDLS, YYNGEE. CDR3 size: 15 residues. The CDR3 region has the DNA TGTGCCAGCAGCTTCTCTAGCGGAAACACCGGGGAGCTGTTTTTT. Protein: CASSFSSGNTGELFF.

The chain employs TRBV6-1 and TRBJ2-1, with 9 bases that match TRBD1. J lost 7 bases, V lost 0 bases, and 4 bases had no gene match. This CDR3 is 15 amino acids long. CDR1 and CDR2 from the germline V gene are MNHNS and SASEGT. CDR3 sequence reads: CASSEAWDRANEQFF. CDR3 nucleotides: TGTGCCAGCAGTGAAGCGTGGGACAGGGCTAATGAGCAGTTCTTC.

The rearrangement uses TRBV15 and TRBJ1-1; D remains unclear. Germline loops: CDR1 LNHNV, CDR2 YYDKDF (reference sequence). V lost 1 base and J lost 3, with 18 bases in between. The CDR3 extends over 17 amino acids. CDR3 coding DNA: TGTGCCACCAGCAGAGGAACGGCGGGCAAGGGTTACACTGAAGCTTTCTTT. It yields the protein CATSRGTAGKGYTEAFF.

V gene TRBV2 combines with J gene TRBJ2-1; TRBD2 aligns across 9 bases. CDR1 is SNHLY, CDR2 FYNNEI, per germline. Losses at the gene ends were 8 bases for V and 8 bases for J; bases not matched to a gene: 10. CDR3 size: 14 residues. Written as DNA, the CDR3 is TGTGCCAGCGGGGAGTTTAGCGGGAGAGATGAGCAGTTCTTC. This sequence encodes CASGEFSGRDEQFF.

This clone was picked up one time. This chain links TRBV3-1 (or the pseudogene TRBV3-2) with TRBJ2-7; maybe TRBD1 (5 bases). The CDR3 loop spans 14 amino acids. CDR1 and CDR2 (germline): LGHDT, YNNKEL (reference sequence). Trimming pared 1 base from V and 3 bases from J, leaving 10 bases between. The DNA of the CDR3 is TGTGCCAGCAGCCAAGGGGGCGGTCACTACGAGCAGTACTTC. This encodes CASSQGGGHYEQYF.

This rearrangement joins TRBV4-1 to TRBJ2-7; D is perhaps TRBD1 (6 bases). The CDR3 spans 13 residues. CDR1 is MGHRA and CDR2 is YSYEKL in the germline V gene. V shed 4 bases and J shed 2 bases, with 9 bases lying between them. The chain's CDR3 is CASSLDRTYEQYF. CDR3 sequence (DNA): TGCGCCAGCAGCCTCGACAGGACCTACGAGCAGTACTTC.